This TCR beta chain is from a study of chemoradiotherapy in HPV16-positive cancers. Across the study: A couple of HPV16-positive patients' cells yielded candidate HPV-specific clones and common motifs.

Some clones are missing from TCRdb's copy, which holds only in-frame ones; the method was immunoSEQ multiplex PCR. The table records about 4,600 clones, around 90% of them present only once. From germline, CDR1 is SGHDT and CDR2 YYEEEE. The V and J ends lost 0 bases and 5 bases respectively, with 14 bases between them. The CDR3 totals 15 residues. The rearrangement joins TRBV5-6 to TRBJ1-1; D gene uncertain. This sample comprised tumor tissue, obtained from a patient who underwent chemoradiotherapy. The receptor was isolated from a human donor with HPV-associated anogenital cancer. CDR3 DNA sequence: TGTGCCAGCAGCTTGGCCGGAGGCCGGGCGACTGAAGCTTTCTTT. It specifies CASSLAGGRATEAFF.